The 27 T cell receptor beta chains reported below all come from one sample, sequenced in a study of tumor-infiltrating lymphocytes in primary liver carcinoma. With approximately 500 ng total RNA as template and a constant-region primer, TCR beta cDNA was made. Three nested multiplex PCR rounds of slightly modified ARM-PCR generated TCR beta libraries. Amplification in the first two PCR rounds was performed using TRBV1-TRBV30 forward primers and a C-beta reverse primer for approximately 10 cycles each. TCRdb reprocessed the multiplex PCR reads via MiXCR and lists one record per CDR3 protein. The sample includes 150,000 to 200,000 distinct CDR3 sequences, about 82% of them seen just once. Starting material for RNA and DNA co-extraction consisted of about 20-30 mg of unsorted bulk tissue. Sequencing was done on a sample of tumor tissue from primary liver carcinoma. Source of these receptors: a man aged 35-49 years with primary liver carcinoma and hepatitis B virus infection.

The CDR3 reads CAISDVGLVGADDTQYF. CDR3 nucleotide sequence: TGTGCCATCAGTGACGTGGGACTAGTGGGAGCTGATGATACGCAGTATTTT. The genes are TRBV10-3 and TRBJ2-3, with 8 bases matching TRBD2. The CDR3 contains 17 residues. Germline V gene lookup returns CDR1 ENHRY and CDR2 SYGVKD. V was clipped by 3 bases and J by 6 bases; unmatched bases: 14.

Remarks on this clonotype: In this CDR3 the conserved last residue, phenylalanine or tryptophan, is missing, so a read error is likely. The chain joins TRBV11-2 to TRBJ2-5, with unresolved D. Germline-derived CDR1 and CDR2 are SGHAT and FQNNGV. This CDR3 region has 14 residues. Written as DNA, the CDR3 is TGTGCCGGCAGCTTCAGCTGGGGACAAGAGACCCAGTACTTA. It yields the protein CAGSFSWGQETQYL.

The rearrangement uses TRBV19 and TRBJ2-1, with TRBD2 matching 9 bases. Germline V gives CDR1 LNHDA, CDR2 SQIVND (reference sequence). With 8 bases clipped from V and 4 bases from J, the junction kept 15 bases outside the gene matches. CDR3 length: 17 amino acids. The CDR3 is CASAKSRTSVGYNEQFF. CDR3 sequence (DNA): TGTGCCAGTGCCAAATCCAGGACTAGCGTTGGTTACAATGAGCAGTTCTTC.

This rearrangement joins TRBV6-5 to TRBJ2-3; 7 bases line up with TRBD2. V lost 7 bases, J lost 3 bases, and 16 bases stayed unmatched. The CDR3 extends over 17 amino acids. Germline V CDR1 and CDR2: MNHEY, SVGAGI. The CDR3 reads CASTSLPLNGGTDTQYF. The DNA of the CDR3 is TGTGCCAGCACTTCACTCCCCTTAAACGGGGGGACAGATACGCAGTATTTT.

With respect to this clonotype: Without the conserved terminal phenylalanine or tryptophan, this CDR3 likely stems from a read error. V usage is TRBV4-1 and J usage is TRBJ2-3; the match to TRBD2 covers 13 bases. There are 19 residues in the CDR3. Germline CDR1 and CDR2: MGHRA and YSYEKL. CDR3 protein: CASTQDWTSGSVRIDTQYV. CDR3 coding DNA: TGCGCCAGCACCCAAGATTGGACTAGCGGGAGTGTCAGAATAGATACGCAGTATGTT.

As to this clonotype: One end of the junction fails to match germline, which may point to a read error. The chain has TRBV4-3 and TRBJ2-1, with D maybe TRBD2 (6 bases). Germline CDR1 reads LGHNA; CDR2 reads YSLEER. CDR3 length equals 15 residues. The CDR3 loop is CTSSQDRTGANEQFF. CDR3 sequence (DNA): TGCACCAGCAGCCAAGACCGTACGGGAGCCAATGAGCAGTTCTTC.

Regarding this clonotype: Germline is not matched at one junction end, which may reflect a read error. The CDR3 loop reads CASSTQWANTQYF. DNA of the CDR3: TGTGCCAGCAGCACCCAATGGGCAAATACCCAGTATTTT. The chain has TRBV7-8 and TRBJ2-3, with unresolved D. The CDR3 sequence is 13 residues long. Looked up from germline, CDR1 is SGHVS and CDR2 is FQNEAQ.

This clonotype has only one observation. This chain links TRBV12-3 or TRBV12-4 with TRBJ2-1, with D unclear. The CDR3 contains 15 residues. V was clipped by 6 bases and J by 0 bases, with 12 bases between them. CDR3 loop: CASSPFAVSYNEQFF. The CDR3 bases are TGTGCCAGCAGCCCATTTGCGGTCTCCTACAATGAGCAGTTCTTC.

In this sample, this clonotype turned up once. One end of the junction does not line up with germline, which may come from a read error. The chain couples TRBV30 to TRBJ2-1; D possibly matches TRBD1 or TRBD2 (6 bases each). The CDR3 spans 15 residues. CDR1 and CDR2 from the germline V gene are GTSNPN and SVGIG (reference sequence). The DNA for the CDR3 is TGTGCCTGGAGTGAAGGGTCTAGGGGGGTAAATGAGCAATTCTTC. Its translation: CAWSEGSRGVNEQFF.

A note on this clonotype: The CDR3 does not end in the conserved phenylalanine or tryptophan, so this is likely a read error. The rearrangement joins TRBV29-1 to TRBJ2-2; 10 bases line up with TRBD2. The CDR3 is made up of 15 amino acids. CDR1 and CDR2 (germline): SQVTM, ANQGSEA. CDR3 bases: TGTATCGTTGGGACTAGCGCGGCGAACACCGGGGAGCTGTTTATT. It specifies CIVGTSAANTGELFI.

This clonotype has a handful of counts. One end of the junction varies from germline; a read error may be responsible. This chain connects TRBV12-3 or TRBV12-4 to TRBJ1-1; D call uncertain. There are 12 residues in the CDR3. For the CDR3, the DNA is TGTGTTAGCAGGTATGTGACGGCTGAAGCCTTCTTT. Translated: CVSRYVTAEAFF.

With regard to this clonotype: This CDR3 is missing its conserved last phenylalanine or tryptophan, likely due to a read error. The DNA is left out, because the CDR3 cannot be placed on it with certainty; the CDR3 is given as TCRdb lists it. CDR3 amino acids: CASRALVRTNEKLFY. V and J are TRBV6-2 or TRBV6-3 and TRBJ1-4. CDR1 and CDR2 from the germline V gene are MNHEY and SVGEGT. The CDR3 has 15 residues if both end residues are counted.

Comments on this clonotype: Lacking the conserved final phenylalanine or tryptophan, this CDR3 likely reflects a read error. The gene calls are TRBV30 and TRBJ2-5; 8 bases agree with TRBD1. V lost 1 base, J lost 6 bases, and 13 bases stayed unmatched. Germline V gene lookup returns CDR1 GTSNPN and CDR2 SVGIG (reference sequence). The CDR3 is 16 residues long. CDR3 protein: CAWSAQYRDRNKTQYL. CDR3 nucleotides: TGTGCCTGGAGTGCCCAGTATCGGGACAGGAACAAGACCCAGTACCTC.

Points on this clonotype: A junction boundary mismatches the germline segment, possibly from a read error. This chain joins TRBV6-2 or TRBV6-3 and TRBJ2-2, with a weak D call TRBD2 (5 bases). Per the germline V gene, CDR1 is MNHEY and CDR2 is SVGEGT. The CDR3 totals 18 residues. The CDR3 is CASSDIGILLVNTGELFF. The CDR3 DNA reads as TGTGCCAGCAGCGACATAGGGATTCTACTAGTCAACACCGGGGAACTGTTTTTT.

As regards this clonotype: Germline and junction disagree at one end, which may indicate a read error. The rearrangement joins TRBV29-1 to TRBJ2-1; TRBD1 matches at 7 bases. The CDR3 runs 14 residues. Germline V CDR1 and CDR2: SQVTM, ANQGSEA. This CDR3 is CSVDRDSAYNEQSF. The CDR3 nucleotides read TGCAGCGTTGATCGGGACAGTGCCTACAACGAGCAGTCCTTC.

The chain couples TRBV4-3 to TRBJ2-3; D might be TRBD2 (5 bases). The germline CDR1 and CDR2 sequences are LGHNA and YSLEER. The CDR3 extends over 14 amino acids. Between the trimmed V and J ends, which lost 4 bases and 3 bases, there was a span of 11 bases. This chain's CDR3 is CASSPTCGTDTQYF. As DNA, the CDR3 is TGCGCCAGCAGCCCGACCTGCGGGACAGATACGCAGTATTTT.

A remark on this clonotype: One end of the junction varies from germline; a read error may be responsible. CDR3 protein: CASSLAGQGSGGYTF. The CDR3 coding sequence is TGCGCCAGTAGCCTCGCGGGCCAGGGGAGCGGTGGCTACACCTTC. The chain combines TRBV4-1 with TRBJ1-2; a weak D match, TRBD1 (6 bases). CDR1 is MGHRA, CDR2 YSYEKL, per germline. The CDR3 contains 15 residues.

Of note for this clonotype: A much larger clone lies a single base off, so this may be a read error. The J gene is TRBJ2-1, the V gene TRBV6-1; TRBD1 aligns across 9 bases. Germline V gene data show CDR1 as MNHNS and CDR2 as SASEGT. The CDR3 totals 13 residues. With 6 bases clipped from V and 10 bases from J, the junction kept 7 bases outside the gene matches. In DNA, the CDR3 is TGTGCCAGCAGGCAGGACAGGGGAGGCGAGCAGTTCTTC. It is translated as CASRQDRGGEQFF.

As for this clonotype: The germline gene is not matched at one end of the junction; a read error may be the cause. The chain recombines TRBV4-3 with TRBJ2-7; D is possibly TRBD1 (5 bases). Germline-derived CDR1 and CDR2 are LGHNA and YSLEER. This CDR3 has 14 residues. The CDR3 DNA follows: TGCGCCAGTAACCAAGATCGGACATCCTACGATCAGTACTTC. The encoded protein is CASNQDRTSYDQYF.

Details on this clonotype: Lacking the conserved final phenylalanine or tryptophan, this CDR3 likely reflects a read error. The DNA is omitted, as the CDR3 cannot be located on it reliably, and the CDR3 follows TCRdb's listing. The chain carries TRBV12-3 or TRBV12-4 and TRBJ1-4; TRBD1, the table's D call, was not compared with the DNA. The CDR3 is made up of 13 amino acids, end residues included. This CDR3 is CASSLSGVEKLFL.

This clonotype appeared many times. The V call is TRBV2, the J call TRBJ2-1, with a possible D match to TRBD1 (5 bases). V was shortened by 6 bases and J by 8 bases, with 14 bases between the two germline ends. The CDR3 is made up of 13 amino acids. The V gene's germline CDR1 is SNHLY and CDR2 FYNNEI. The chain's CDR3 is CASRAGPQDEQFF. CDR3 coding DNA: TGTGCCAGCAGGGCAGGGCCGCAGGATGAGCAGTTCTTC. Drawing the rest from reference TRBV2 and TRBJ2-1, the complete variable domain is EPEVTQTPSHQVTQMGQEVILRCVPISNHLYFYWYRQILGQKVEFLVSFYNNEISEKSEIFDDQFSVERPDGSNFTLKIRSTKLEDSAMYFCASRAGPQDEQFFGPGTRLTVL.

Worth noting for this clonotype: One end of the junction does not line up with germline, which may come from a read error. The chain has TRBV6-5 and TRBJ2-2; TRBD2 agrees at 11 bases. CDR3 length equals 18 residues. The V gene's germline CDR1 is MNHEY and CDR2 SVGAGI. DNA of the CDR3: TGTGCCAGCAGCTACAGTCTAGCGGGAGGCCCTGACCCCGGGGAGCTGATTTTT. As protein: CASSYSLAGGPDPGELIF.

A word on this clonotype: Its ends do not fully match the called genes, so a read error is possible. This chain links TRBV29-1 with TRBJ1-2, with D possibly TRBD1 on 5 matching bases. The germline V gene encodes CDR1 SQVTM and CDR2 ANQGSEA. The CDR3 has 12 amino acids. The CDR3 DNA follows: TGCAACGTTAATTCAGGGCCGTTTGGCTACACCTTC. Its translation: CNVNSGPFGYTF.

Comments on this clonotype: The conserved final phenylalanine or tryptophan is absent from the CDR3, which likely points to a read error. The genes are TRBV6-1 and TRBJ2-1; D uncertain. The germline CDR1 and CDR2 sequences are MNHNS and SASEGT. Trimming took 5 bases from V and 7 from J, leaving 21 bases between them. This CDR3 spans 16 amino acids. CDR3 DNA sequence: TGTGCCAGCAGTCGAAAGGGAAGCTGGGATTGGAATGAGCAGTTCTTA. Translation gives CASSRKGSWDWNEQFL.

Comments on this clonotype: Because the CDR3 is missing its conserved closing phenylalanine or tryptophan, this is likely a read error. V and J are TRBV10-3 and TRBJ1-2, with unresolved D. The CDR3 runs to 16 residues. With 3 bases removed from V and 0 bases from J, the gap between germline ends came to 14 bases. From germline, CDR1 is ENHRY and CDR2 SYGVKD. The DNA for the CDR3 is TGTGCCATCAGTGACTCCGGAGGGAACCCTAACTATGGCTACACCTCC. Encoded protein: CAISDSGGNPNYGYTS.

The chain links TRBV2 to TRBJ2-3; 8 bases are a match to TRBD2. The germline V gene encodes CDR1 SNHLY and CDR2 FYNNEI. The junction had 17 bases not matched to a gene; V was cut back by 10 bases and J by 2 bases. The CDR3 extends over 17 amino acids. CDR3 DNA sequence: TGTGCCAACAGAGACATCAGCGGGAGATCCAACACAGATACGCAGTATTTT. Its translation is CANRDISGRSNTDTQYF.

A single count supports this clonotype. Just one base apart from a much larger clone, this may be a read error. The gene calls are TRBV28 and TRBJ2-2; weak D call: TRBD1 (6 bases). The ends were cut back, 9 bases at V and 3 bases at J, with 20 bases in the middle. Germline V gives CDR1 MDHEN, CDR2 SYDVKM. CDR3 length: 16 residues. The CDR3 here is CARSPLLDSYTGELFF. Written as DNA, the CDR3 is TGTGCCAGAAGTCCTCTATTGGACAGTTACACCGGGGAGCTGTTTTTT.